A selection of T cell receptor beta chains follows, all from one sample in a study of cytomegalovirus exposure and HLA in healthy donors. Assay used: immunoSEQ multiplex PCR; TCRdb lists only in-frame clones, some missing. Here the sample table reports about 160,000 clones. The specimen sequenced was PBMCs. These receptor sequences come from a man aged 25 to 40 in good health and CMV-seronegative. CDR3s include the opening cysteine and the closing phenylalanine or tryptophan. Fields, in order: V gene, D gene, J gene, CDR3 protein, CDR3 DNA. D genes are given only for firm matches.

>TRBV25-1|NA|TRBJ1-2
CASNDRTGLGYTF
TGTGCCAGCAATGATCGCACAGGGTTGGGCTACACCTTC
>TRBV27|TRBD1|TRBJ2-5
CASSLYDRGSVRETQYF
TGTGCCAGCAGTTTATATGACAGGGGATCGGTCCGAGAGACCCAGTACTTC
>TRBV7-6|NA|TRBJ1-3
CASSLVQLGNTIYF
TGTGCCAGCAGCTTAGTACAGCTAGGAAACACCATATATTTT
>TRBV2|NA|TRBJ2-1
CAKRETSSYNEQFF
TGTGCCAAAAGGGAGACTTCTTCCTACAATGAGCAGTTCTTC
>TRBV30|TRBD1|TRBJ1-2
CAWSPLRGRGGYTF
TGTGCCTGGAGCCCCTTAAGGGGGCGCGGGGGCTACACCTTC
>TRBV7-9|TRBD2|TRBJ2-1
CASSSSDYKKREAYNEQFF
TGTGCCAGCAGCTCCTCCGATTATAAGAAGCGGGAGGCCTACAATGAGCAGTTCTTC
>TRBV9|NA|TRBJ1-3
CASSPPGVSAGNTIYF
TGTGCCAGCAGCCCCCCCGGGGTTTCGGCTGGAAACACCATATATTTT
>TRBV6-1|NA|TRBJ1-5
CASSWGDFSNQPQHF
TGTGCCAGCAGTTGGGGGGACTTTAGCAATCAGCCCCAGCATTTT
>TRBV5-1|TRBD1|TRBJ1-1
CASSWGGTGDTEAFF
TGCGCCAGCAGCTGGGGAGGGACAGGGGACACTGAAGCTTTCTTT
>TRBV7-2|TRBD1|TRBJ1-1
CASSARQGIGTEAFF
TGTGCCAGCAGCGCCAGACAGGGAATTGGCACTGAAGCTTTCTTT
>TRBV2|TRBD2|TRBJ2-4
CASSDPTSGRALAKNIQYF
TGTGCCAGCAGCGATCCCACTAGCGGGAGGGCTCTAGCCAAAAACATTCAGTACTTC
>TRBV7-9|TRBD2|TRBJ2-7
CASSLLTDREAGQYF
TGTGCCAGCAGCTTATTAACGGACCGGGAGGCCGGACAGTACTTC
>TRBV29-1|NA|TRBJ1-2
CSVAQPGGGTLYGYTF
TGCAGCGTCGCCCAACCAGGAGGCGGTACCCTCTATGGCTACACCTTC
>TRBV4-2|NA|TRBJ2-7
CASSQVGTSGWDEQYF
TGTGCCAGCAGCCAAGTTGGTACATCGGGTTGGGACGAGCAGTACTTC
>TRBV18|TRBD1|TRBJ1-2
CASSPTTGVPYGYTF
TGTGCCAGCTCACCAACTACAGGGGTTCCCTATGGCTACACCTTC
>TRBV4-3|TRBD1|TRBJ1-3
CASSQTGNGNTIYF
TGCGCCAGCAGCCAGACAGGGAACGGAAACACCATATATTTT
>TRBV30|TRBD2|TRBJ2-3
CAWRISGNTDTQYF
TGTGCCTGGAGGATTAGCGGGAACACAGATACGCAGTATTTT
>TRBV5-4|TRBD1|TRBJ1-2
CASSSHGQGDYGYTF
TGTGCCAGCAGCTCACATGGTCAGGGGGACTATGGCTACACCTTC
>TRBV28|TRBD1|TRBJ1-3
CASSENPGGSGNTIYF
TGTGCCAGCAGCGAAAACCCAGGGGGAAGTGGAAACACCATATATTTT
>TRBV10-3|NA|TRBJ1-1
CATGRGSMNTEAFF
TGTGCCACCGGCAGGGGATCAATGAACACTGAAGCTTTCTTT
>TRBV5-8|TRBD1|TRBJ2-1
CASSWDRGSYNEQFF
TGTGCCAGCAGCTGGGACAGGGGCTCCTACAATGAGCAGTTCTTC
>TRBV23-1|TRBD1|TRBJ1-1
CASSQPGTGVTEAFF
TGCGCCAGCAGTCAACCCGGGACAGGGGTTACTGAAGCTTTCTTT
>TRBV18|NA|TRBJ1-2
CASSPQTGFDYGYTF
TGTGCCAGCTCACCCCAAACAGGGTTCGACTATGGCTACACCTTC
>TRBV25-1|NA|TRBJ2-1
CASSARSANTSGEQFF
TGTGCCAGCAGTGCCCGGTCAGCCAACACCTCGGGTGAGCAGTTCTTC
>TRBV5-4|NA|TRBJ2-7
CASSTDSYEQYF
TGTGCCAGCAGCACGGACTCTTACGAGCAGTACTTC
>TRBV7-9|NA|TRBJ2-3
CASTLSKLGSKASTDTQYF
TGTGCCAGCACCCTTTCAAAGCTAGGTTCCAAAGCTAGCACAGATACGCAGTATTTT
>TRBV7-9|TRBD2|TRBJ2-7
CASSPTSGRSKTYEQYF
TGTGCCAGCAGCCCGACTAGCGGGAGGTCTAAAACCTACGAGCAGTACTTC
>TRBV5-1|NA|TRBJ1-1
CASSALSGVTEAFF
TGCGCCAGCAGCGCGCTCTCAGGGGTTACTGAAGCTTTCTTT
>TRBV7-9|NA|TRBJ2-1
CASLVGRGNEQFF
TGTGCCAGCCTAGTAGGGAGGGGGAATGAGCAGTTCTTC
>TRBV4-2|NA|TRBJ1-1
CASSQDNSPGLYTEAFF
TGTGCCAGCAGCCAAGATAATTCCCCGGGGTTGTACACTGAAGCTTTCTTT
>TRBV6-5|TRBD1|TRBJ2-5
CASRETGGPQETQYF
TGTGCCAGCAGGGAGACAGGGGGTCCCCAAGAGACCCAGTACTTC
>TRBV18|TRBD2|TRBJ2-3
CASSPLRQGDLAGGDTQYF
TGTGCCAGCTCACCCCTGAGGCAGGGAGATTTAGCGGGAGGAGATACGCAGTATTTT
>TRBV11-3|NA|TRBJ2-1
CASSSLPSTVNEQFF
TGTGCCAGCAGCTCACTCCCATCGACTGTGAATGAGCAGTTCTTC
>TRBV12-2|NA|TRBJ2-1
CASRPKGSDNEQFF
TGTGCAAGTCGCCCCAAAGGGAGTGACAATGAGCAGTTCTTC
>TRBV11-3|TRBD1|TRBJ1-3
CASSRGQVGNTIYF
TGTGCCAGCAGCCGGGGACAGGTCGGAAACACCATATATTTT
>TRBV7-6|NA|TRBJ1-4
CASSKRQAAEKLFF
TGTGCCAGCAGCAAAAGACAGGCGGCTGAAAAACTGTTTTTT
>TRBV19|TRBD2|TRBJ2-1
CASSIGLRLADNEQFF
TGTGCCAGTAGTATCGGGCTACGACTAGCGGACAATGAGCAGTTCTTC
>TRBV5-4|NA|TRBJ2-7
CASSFGTVSYEQYF
TGTGCCAGCAGCTTTGGGACTGTCTCCTACGAGCAGTACTTC
>TRBV4-3|NA|TRBJ2-1
CASSQEIYGYNEQFF
TGCGCCAGCAGCCAAGAAATTTACGGTTACAATGAGCAGTTCTTC
>TRBV7-9|TRBD1|TRBJ2-5
CASCLGDRGGETQYF
TGTGCCAGTTGTCTCGGGGACAGGGGCGGGGAGACCCAGTACTTC
>TRBV5-6|NA|TRBJ2-5
CASSLWTEQETQYF
TGTGCCAGCAGCTTATGGACAGAGCAAGAGACCCAGTACTTC
>TRBV4-1|TRBD2|TRBJ2-2
CASSLIGLAERTGELFF
TGCGCCAGCAGCCTTATTGGACTAGCGGAAAGGACCGGGGAGCTGTTTTTT
>TRBV5-1|NA|TRBJ2-1
CASNLLGLAYNEQFF
TGCGCCAGCAACCTCCTGGGGCTGGCCTACAATGAGCAGTTCTTC
>TRBV19|TRBD2|TRBJ2-7
CASSLTSGTYEQYF
TGTGCCAGTAGTCTAACTAGCGGGACCTACGAGCAGTACTTC
>TRBV5-1|NA|TRBJ2-1
CASSFSGGSNEQFF
TGCGCCAGCAGCTTCTCTGGCGGATCTAATGAGCAGTTCTTC
>TRBV7-9|TRBD1|TRBJ1-1
CASRARQGLMNTEAFF
TGTGCCAGCAGGGCCCGACAGGGCTTGATGAACACTGAAGCTTTCTTT
>TRBV11-2|NA|TRBJ2-7
CASSHLQGLSLGGLYEQYF
TGTGCCAGCAGCCACTTACAGGGTCTCAGTTTGGGTGGACTCTACGAGCAGTACTTC
>TRBV2|TRBD1|TRBJ2-1
CASSEDRVNEQFF
TGTGCCAGCAGTGAGGACAGGGTCAATGAGCAGTTCTTC
>TRBV7-9|NA|TRBJ2-2
CASSLDVGAELFF
TGTGCCAGCAGCTTAGACGTGGGGGCGGAGCTGTTTTTT
>TRBV4-2|NA|TRBJ1-2
CASSQDVAENYGYTF
TGTGCCAGCAGCCAAGATGTCGCGGAAAACTATGGCTACACCTTC
>TRBV5-1|TRBD1|TRBJ1-6
CASSKPGQGSPLHF
TGCGCCAGCAGCAAGCCGGGACAGGGTTCACCCCTCCACTTT
>TRBV5-1|TRBD1|TRBJ1-2
CASSRGQGASNYGYTF
TGCGCCAGCAGCCGGGGACAGGGGGCCTCGAACTATGGCTACACCTTC
>TRBV29-1|NA|TRBJ1-5
CSAGQGAGQPQHF
TGCAGCGCTGGCCAGGGCGCCGGTCAGCCCCAGCATTTT
>TRBV10-2|NA|TRBJ1-1
CASSEEGKAFF
TGCGCCAGCAGTGAAGAGGGTAAAGCTTTCTTT
>TRBV5-1|NA|TRBJ1-5
CASSLDRAPQPQHF
TGCGCCAGCAGCTTGGACAGGGCGCCCCAGCCCCAGCATTTT